The entry that follows covers one T cell receptor beta chain sequence. The antigen remains unidentified. This specimen comes from a study of CD4+ T cells in melanoma. Study-level points and caveats: CD8+ T cell, macrophage and B cell function reportedly correlated with neoantigen-specific CD4+ T cells. Diverse differentiation states were reported for melanoma neoantigen-specific CD4+ T cells.

The method was immunoSEQ multiplex PCR; TCRdb's version includes in-frame clones alone and lacks a portion of them. The sample contains about 110,000 clones, about 92% of which appear only once. This CDR3 is built from 14 residues. V lost 0 bases to trimming and J lost 5 bases; unmatched junction nucleotides: 4. Germline V gene sequence: CDR1 SGHNT, CDR2 YYREEE (reference sequence). The receptor was derived from a human donor with melanoma. The chain recombines TRBV5-4 with TRBJ2-7, with 8 bases aligning to TRBD2. Sequenced: peripheral blood. The CDR3 coding sequence is TGTGCCAGCAGCTTGGCGGGAGGGCCCCACGAGCAGTACTTC. Amino acids: CASSLAGGPHEQYF.